This TCR beta chain was obtained from a study of OX40 agonist ivuxolimab in advanced cancers. Study-wide context: Patients received the agonistic anti-OX40 (CD134) antibody ivuxolimab. Three patients, one with hepatocellular carcinoma and two with cutaneous melanoma, responded partially.

Overall study results and limits: On average, a greater number of expanded clones characterised CD8+ T cells relative to CD4+. At 0.1 to 3.0 mg/kg and by week 6, CD4+ and CD8+ T cells in the blood had expanded clonally.

Using immunoSEQ multiplex PCR, the repertoire was profiled, and TCRdb retains in-frame clones only, with some absent. The repertoire includes about 60,000 clones, 86% of them detected once, and about 1.1% sits in the top ten. CDR3 length: 13 amino acids. V gave up 6 bases and J gave up 7 bases, with 12 bases separating them. Germline lookup yields CDR1 WNHNN and CDR2 SYGVQD (reference sequence). With regard to this clone: What it recognizes is unknown.

This clonotype originated in an adult with an advanced solid tumor such as melanoma, head and neck, liver or kidney cancer. Sequenced material: CD4+ or CD8+ T cells sorted from blood, taken in a trial of the OX40 agonist ivuxolimab. V gene TRBV10-1 combines with J gene TRBJ2-2; D may be TRBD2 (6 bases). CDR3 region: CASSTGGFGELFF. DNA of the CDR3: TGCGCCAGCAGCACTGGGGGGTTCGGGGAGCTGTTTTTT.